A single T cell receptor (beta chain) is shown here with its context. Its target antigen remains unknown. Qualities for individual bases were not recorded, and no much larger clone is one base off. The donors were healthy, HIV-negative adults with no recently reported acute infections or vaccinations. All donors were Caucasian adults living in Nashville, Tennessee, USA. CD4+ T cells were enriched through magnetic negative selection, after which naive cells were positively selected on CD45RA and the remaining negative fraction served as the memory subset. After blood collection by leukapheresis, PBMCs were isolated using Ficoll-Histopaque density gradient centrifugation and then cryopreserved in the vapor phase of liquid nitrogen. Purity and quantity of every magnetically sorted T cell population were checked by analytical flow cytometry. Each sorted fraction had its genomic DNA isolated and then quantified by UV absorbance on a Nanodrop 2000c.

The data were obtained in a study of shared clonotypes between healthy human individuals (dated by TCRdb to about 2020). Background for the entire study: The cohort comprised two women and a few men aged 18 to 49 years. For each donor, CD4 naive and CD4 memory were each run on three plates, CD8 naive on two plates, and CD8 memory on one plate. To estimate repertoire size and how much clonotypes are shared between individuals, the study performed deep sequencing of blood TCR repertoires from a few healthy adults. Different laboratories and diverse techniques were used to prepare libraries and sequence TCR repertoires, to increase sequencing depth and limit assay-specific biases. Leukapheresis yielded between about 0.94 and 8.9 billion PBMCs per donor. Study-level results and caveats: Clonotypes shared by all four sorted-subset donors showed higher generation probabilities than non-shared clonotypes. Because the study included a small number of donors, the genetic and exposure-history diversity represented was limited. Sampling was limited to blood, and TCR repertoires in tissue likely differ from TCR repertoires in blood. Naive subsets generally had larger estimated clonotype richness than memory subsets. Incomplete sequencing was indicated by rarefaction of sorted-subset datasets, despite the large sequencing depth. Across four donors, about 5% of naive CD4, over 3% of naive CD8, about 2.3% of memory CD4, and about 0.4% of memory CD8 clonotypes were shared. Based on pairwise subsampling, the degree of clonotype sharing among donors was expected to be affected by sequencing depth.

The junction shows trimming of 6 bases on V and 4 bases on J, and the gene matches do not reach 9 bases of it. CDR1 and CDR2 are drawn from the germline V gene (reference sequence): MNHNY, SVGAGI. The CDR3 spans 15 residues, from the cysteine through the phenylalanine. Only the CDR3 DNA is retained, 45 bases long and in frame from the first base. TCR CDR3 regions were amplified from genomic DNA by multiplex PCR using the deep immunoSEQ assay. Extracted genomic DNA from each cell subset was spread evenly across all wells of several immunoSEQ 96-well plates, with each plate serving as a replicate. For sorted subsets, about 220 ng of genomic DNA, equivalent to roughly 33,000 T cell genomes, went into each replicate PCR. Purified libraries were quantified with a Qubit 3.0 fluorometer, sized on a Bioanalyzer 2100, and re-quantified with the KAPA Library Quantification kit. Every immunoSEQ 96-well plate was sequenced on a dedicated single-read 150-cycle Illumina NextSeq 550 flow cell. As for the original processing: Because the immunoSEQ output included only junctional sequences and no quality scores, the filtering could not be the same as the filtering used for full-length reads. To assign V/J genes and CDR3, sequences were annotated against IMGT germline references using PyIR, a Python wrapper for IgBLAST v1.9. Reads were filtered out if the reads had weak V/J assignments (E-value above 1e-6), no CDR3, stop codons, out-of-frame junctions, or ambiguous translated residues. V3J clonotypes were defined as sequences sharing an identical inferred V gene, J gene, and CDR3 amino acid sequence. Percentage overlap between repertoires was computed as shared unique clonotypes divided by the size of the smaller repertoire. Three approaches were used to assess repertoire richness: RTK rarefaction, the Chao1 estimator, and Recon v2.1 estimates of unobserved clonotypes. OLGA was used to compute generation probabilities for all TCRbeta clonotypes that the gDNA method yielded from a few donors. TCRdb took over this immuneACCESS table, retaining in-frame rearrangements with V and J assigned. Such tables are incomplete; in checked studies, under half of the missing clones stem from an unresolved V gene, and the remainder is unexplained. V and J calls and clone size are given by that table; D and trimming were obtained from the DNA. This sample comprises about 1.1 million clones, around three quarters of them detected only once. About 0.89% of the sample is held by the ten biggest clonotypes.

Sequenced: memory CD4+ T cells from PBMCs. The label giving this sample's cell subset or site can be read as: CD45RA-negative fraction. This chain joins TRBV6-6 to TRBJ2-7; 10 of the junction bases match TRBD2. This TCR was recovered from a young man in good health. Some clones in this sample may be carry-over from other donors' samples. The CDR3 reads CASSPRLAGAYEQYF. At the DNA level, the sequence is TGTGCCAGCAGCCCAAGGCTAGCGGGAGCATACGAGCAGTACTTC.